The next 2 T cell receptor beta chains were all read from a single sample in a study of T-cell reconstitution after alpha-beta-depleted transplantation in children. Library preparation (for TCRbeta) was performed with unique molecular identifiers. TCRdb re-called the PCR reads with MiXCR, one entry per CDR3 protein. The top ten clones hold roughly 2.1% of a sample with roughly 500,000 distinct CDR3 sequences, 10% of them seen once. The sequencing used PBMCs, collected before TCRalphabeta/CD19-depleted stem cell transplant. The receptors shown here come from a child younger than 10 with inherited bone marrow failure, due to receive a stem cell transplant.

About this clonotype itself: A read error may be the cause here, since a much bigger clone is one base away. The V call is TRBV20-1, the J call TRBJ2-1, with D perhaps TRBD2 (6 bases). The CDR3 is made up of 16 amino acids. Germline values: CDR1 DFQATT, CDR2 SNEGSKA (reference sequence). The CDR3 DNA sequence: TGCAGTGCTAGCCTTCGGGAGCAAAGGTCCTACAATGAGCACTTCTTC. Translated, it gives CSASLREQRSYNEHFF.

This clonotype was found many times. This chain connects TRBV6-5 to TRBJ2-7, with D perhaps TRBD2 (6 bases). Germline V lookup: CDR1 MNHEY, CDR2 SVGAGI. The CDR3 has 14 amino acids. Trimming removed 2 bases from V and 3 bases from J, with 11 bases in between. CDR3 DNA: TGTGCCAGCAGTTACGACGGGAGTTACTACGAGCAGTACTTC. It codes for CASSYDGSYYEQYF.